The 32 T cell receptor beta chains reported below all come from one sample, sequenced in a study of cytomegalovirus exposure and HLA in healthy donors. The PCR had 60 Vbeta and 13 Jbeta primers. The data were produced by immunoSEQ multiplex PCR, yet TCRdb's version contains in-frame clones alone and is incomplete. This table holds approximately 120,000 clones, 70% to 80% found once. The sample consisted of PBMCs. These receptors were obtained from a man over 45 in good health and CMV-seronegative.

The chain has TRBV5-5 and TRBJ1-2; TRBD1 is a possible D gene (5 bases). Trimming took 4 bases from V and 7 from J, leaving 20 bases between them. Germline V gives CDR1 SGHKS, CDR2 YYEKEE (reference sequence). This CDR3 has 15 residues. The CDR3 here is CASSTDPGRRGGYTF. Here the CDR3 DNA reads TGTGCCAGCAGCACCGACCCGGGACGGCGGGGTGGCTACACCTTC.

V gene TRBV7-7 combines with J gene TRBJ2-3, with D possibly matching TRBD2 (5 bases). CDR1 is SSHAT, CDR2 FNYEAQ, per germline (reference sequence). This CDR3 has 16 residues. V dropped 5 bases and J dropped 1 base, with 16 bases sitting between them. The CDR3 here is CASSPGLHPGTDTQYF. The CDR3 bases are TGTGCCAGCAGCCCTGGACTCCACCCGGGCACAGATACGCAGTATTTT.

The rearrangement joins TRBV5-4 to TRBJ2-5; weak D call: TRBD2 (5 bases). The length of the CDR3 is 14 residues. The V end was cut by 7 bases, the J end by 1 base, with 14 bases between. CDR1 is SGHNT and CDR2 is YYREEE in the germline V gene (reference sequence). The CDR3 is CASSQEGTQETQYF. The CDR3 region has the DNA TGTGCCAGCTCACAAGAGGGCACCCAAGAGACCCAGTACTTC.

V usage is TRBV30 and J usage is TRBJ2-3; a weak D match, TRBD1 (5 bases). The ends were cut back, 3 bases at V and 0 bases at J, with 13 bases in the middle. The CDR3 spans 15 residues. Germline V gives CDR1 GTSNPN, CDR2 SVGIG (reference sequence). This chain's CDR3 is CAWRDSRLSTDTQYF. CDR3 coding DNA: TGTGCCTGGAGAGACAGTCGCCTTAGCACAGATACGCAGTATTTT.

This chain joins TRBV6-1 and TRBJ2-3; possibly TRBD2 for D (6 bases). The V end was cut by 3 bases, the J end by 6 bases, with 10 bases between. The CDR3 is 13 residues long. Germline CDR1 and CDR2: MNHNS and SASEGT. CDR3 sequence: CASSDAGTDTQYF. Here the CDR3 DNA reads TGTGCCAGCAGTGATGCGGGGACCGATACGCAGTATTTT.

This chain connects TRBV6-6 to TRBJ2-5, with 8 positions matching TRBD2. CDR1 MNHNY and CDR2 SVGAGI come from the germline V gene (reference sequence). The CDR3 covers 16 residues. V gave up 4 bases and J gave up 0 bases; unmatched junction bases: 7. CDR3 in amino acids: CASSSPGTRYQETQYF. Written as DNA, the CDR3 is TGTGCCAGCAGTTCTCCCGGGACTAGATACCAAGAGACCCAGTACTTC.

Only a few counts were recorded for this clone. The CDR3: CASSLAGRGDNTEAFF. The DNA of the CDR3 is TGTGCCAGCAGCTTGGCCGGCAGGGGCGACAACACTGAAGCTTTCTTT. This chain connects TRBV5-6 to TRBJ1-1; tentative D call: TRBD1 (6 bases). V was clipped by 0 bases and J by 2 bases, with 14 bases between them. There are 16 residues in the CDR3. CDR1 SGHDT and CDR2 YYEEEE come from the germline V gene.

The chain recombines TRBV28 with TRBJ1-4; 7 bases fit TRBD1. CDR1 is MDHEN and CDR2 is SYDVKM in the germline V gene. The CDR3 loop spans 16 amino acids. V lost 5 bases to trimming and J lost 0 bases; unmatched junction nucleotides: 6. The CDR3 sequence: CASSRWDSPTNEKLFF. For the CDR3, the DNA is TGTGCCAGCAGTCGCTGGGACAGCCCAACTAATGAAAAACTGTTTTTT.

The CDR3 nucleotides read TGCGCCAGCAGCCCGGACGTCGACTACGAGCAGTACGTC. It encodes CASSPDVDYEQYV. This chain uses TRBV5-1 with TRBJ2-7, with D unclear. Germline-derived CDR1 and CDR2 are SGHRS and YFSETQ. CDR3 length: 13 amino acids. V gave up 4 bases and J gave up 3 bases, with 11 bases separating them.

The rearrangement joins TRBV10-1 to TRBJ1-6; TRBD1 matches at 9 bases. The trim removed 6 bases at V and 9 bases at J, leaving 9 bases unmatched. Germline CDR1 WNHNN, CDR2 SYGVQD (reference sequence). This CDR3 has 15 residues. CDR3 amino acids: CASSRNRGQSSPLHF. CDR3 bases: TGCGCCAGCAGCAGGAACAGGGGGCAAAGTTCACCCCTCCACTTT.

In DNA, the CDR3 is TGTGCCAGTAGTATACGTCAGATGAACACCGGGGAGCTGTTTTTT. Amino acids: CASSIRQMNTGELFF. The genes are TRBV19 and TRBJ2-2; D ambiguous. This CDR3 is 15 amino acids long. The ends were cut back, 2 bases at V and 1 base at J, with 8 bases in the middle. Per germline, CDR1 LNHDA and CDR2 SQIVND (reference sequence).

The rearrangement joins TRBV2 to TRBJ1-2, with 7 bases lining up with TRBD1. The CDR3 sequence is 13 residues long. Germline V lookup: CDR1 SNHLY, CDR2 FYNNEI. Germline trimming cut 6 bases from V and 4 bases from J; bases unmatched to any gene: 5. The CDR3 region has the DNA TGTGCCAGCAGCGTAGACAGGGCCTATGGCTACACCTTC. It codes for CASSVDRAYGYTF.

This clone was seen a handful of times. CDR3 protein: CASMEGLAGGPTQYF. The CDR3 DNA reads TGTGCCAGCATGGAGGGTCTAGCGGGGGGTCCGACGCAGTATTTT. J is TRBJ2-3 and V is TRBV2; 11 bases agree with TRBD2. There are 15 residues in the CDR3. Germline-derived CDR1 and CDR2 are SNHLY and FYNNEI. The V segment lost 7 bases and the J segment 9 bases; nucleotides outside the gene matches: 12. Using reference TRBV2 and TRBJ2-3 for the parts outside the CDR3, the full variable domain is EPEVTQTPSHQVTQMGQEVILRCVPISNHLYFYWYRQILGQKVEFLVSFYNNEISEKSEIFDDQFSVERPDGSNFTLKIRSTKLEDSAMYFCASMEGLAGGPTQYFGPGTRLTVL.

The V call is TRBV5-1, the J call TRBJ2-1, with 7 bases fitting TRBD1. In germline, CDR1 is SGHRS, CDR2 YFSETQ. The V segment lost 7 bases and the J segment 7 bases; nucleotides outside the gene matches: 11. There are 14 residues in the CDR3. Here the CDR3 DNA reads TGCGCCAGCCGCCACGGACAGGACGGGAATGAGCAGTTCTTC. Protein product: CASRHGQDGNEQFF.

Written as DNA, the CDR3 is TGTGCCAGCAGCCCGGGGACAGGGAGCACCCGGGGTGAAAAACTGTTTTTT. It encodes CASSPGTGSTRGEKLFF. The genes are TRBV7-9 and TRBJ1-4; the match to TRBD1 covers 9 bases. This CDR3 is 17 amino acids long. Germline lookup yields CDR1 SEHNR and CDR2 FQNEAQ (reference sequence). The ends lost 5 bases at V and 7 bases at J; junction bases unmatched: 14.

V and J are TRBV6-4 and TRBJ2-3; TRBD1 matches 7 bases. CDR1 and CDR2 (germline): MRHNA, SNTAGT. CDR3 length: 14 amino acids. Trimming took 6 bases from V and 3 from J; bases not matched to a gene: 6. The CDR3 DNA is TGTGCCAGCAGCCCCGACAGGGAGACAGATACGCAGTATTTT. Its protein product is CASSPDRETDTQYF.

The chain carries TRBV5-6 and TRBJ2-5; TRBD2 might be the D (6 bases). V lost 0 bases, J lost 7 bases, and 13 bases lay in between. CDR3 size: 14 residues. The germline CDR1 and CDR2 sequences are SGHDT and YYEEEE. For the CDR3, the DNA is TGTGCCAGCAGCTTGGGGGGCGGGGTTGCGACCCAGTACTTC. It translates to CASSLGGGVATQYF.

The genes are TRBV5-4 and TRBJ2-5; 8 bases agree with TRBD2. CDR1 and CDR2 from the germline V gene are SGHNT and YYREEE (reference sequence). V lost 3 bases and J lost 5; bases outside the gene matches: 9. The CDR3 runs 15 residues. Written as DNA, the CDR3 is TGTGCCAGCAGCTCGAGCGGGGGCCGGGGGGAGACCCAGTACTTC. Protein product: CASSSSGGRGETQYF.

The V and J genes are TRBV6-1 and TRBJ2-7, with TRBD1 as a possible D gene (5 bases). CDR1 is MNHNS, CDR2 SASEGT, per germline. V was clipped by 2 bases and J by 5 bases, with 10 bases between them. The CDR3 consists of 13 residues. The CDR3 DNA follows: TGTGCCAGCAGTGAACAGGGTGTCAACGAGCAGTACGTC. This codes for CASSEQGVNEQYV.

This sequence joins TRBV4-2 and TRBJ1-6; D is unresolved. V was cut by 0 bases and J by 10 bases, with 10 bases left in between. The CDR3 spans 14 residues. Looked up from germline, CDR1 is LGHNA and CDR2 is YNFKEQ. The CDR3 reads CASSQDPSESPLHF. The CDR3 coding sequence is TGTGCCAGCAGCCAAGATCCTTCAGAATCACCCCTCCACTTT.

A word on this clone: Other DNA sequences of this sample code for an identical CDR3. CDR3 in amino acids: CATSREGGAANEQFF. The CDR3 DNA reads TGTGCCACCAGCAGAGAAGGGGGGGCCGCCAATGAGCAGTTCTTC. The chain couples TRBV15 to TRBJ2-1; tentatively, D is TRBD2 (7 bases). CDR1 and CDR2 (germline): LNHNV, YYDKDF (reference sequence). Trimming cost V 0 bases and J 6 bases, with 12 bases left between them. There are 15 residues in the CDR3.

The chain employs TRBV28 and TRBJ1-6; tentative D call: TRBD1 (5 bases). Germline values: CDR1 MDHEN, CDR2 SYDVKM. The CDR3 length is 14 residues. V lost 2 bases and J 8 bases, leaving 10 bases between the germline ends. This CDR3 reads CASSLGATDSPLHF. In DNA, the CDR3 is TGTGCCAGCAGTTTAGGGGCTACGGATTCACCCCTCCACTTT.

The chain uses TRBV6-1 and TRBJ2-7; 7 bases align to TRBD2. The germline V gene encodes CDR1 MNHNS and CDR2 SASEGT. V lost 7 bases and J lost 0; bases outside the gene matches: 6. CDR3 length: 14 amino acids. This chain's CDR3 is CASMLGGSSYEQYF. The DNA for the CDR3 is TGTGCCAGCATGTTGGGAGGGAGCTCCTACGAGCAGTACTTC.

This sequence joins TRBV28 and TRBJ2-1, with D maybe TRBD2 (6 bases). The V end was cut by 6 bases, the J end by 4 bases, with 16 bases between. The V gene's germline CDR1 is MDHEN and CDR2 SYDVKM. The CDR3 spans 15 residues. The CDR3 is CASRDGPGGYNEQFF. The CDR3 nucleotides are TGTGCCAGCAGGGACGGACCCGGAGGGTACAATGAGCAGTTCTTC.

The rearrangement uses TRBV5-6 and TRBJ2-2, with TRBD2 matching 8 bases. CDR1 and CDR2 (germline): SGHDT, YYEEEE. This CDR3 has 14 amino acids. V lost 5 bases to trimming and J lost 4 bases; unmatched junction nucleotides: 4. Written as DNA, the CDR3 is TGTGCCAGCAGACCGGGGGGGCGCACCGGGGAGCTGTTTTTT. Translated: CASRPGGRTGELFF.

This chain links TRBV6-1 with TRBJ1-2; D ambiguous. This CDR3 is 15 amino acids long. The germline gives CDR1 MNHNS, CDR2 SASEGT. Trimming removed 3 bases at V and 6 bases at J, with 17 bases between. The CDR3 nucleotides are TGTGCCAGCAGTGATACCTGGGGAGGGTTGGATGGCTACACCTTC. Residues: CASSDTWGGLDGYTF.

V usage is TRBV6-5 and J usage is TRBJ2-2, with 8 bases lining up with TRBD2. The CDR3 has 16 residues. Germline CDR1 MNHEY, CDR2 SVGAGI. The V and J ends lost 0 bases and 4 bases, in that order; junction bases with no gene match: 4. CDR3 nucleotide sequence: TGTGCCAGCAGTTACTCCCAGCGGGGGAGCACCGGGGAGCTGTTTTTT. This codes for CASSYSQRGSTGELFF.

The chain's CDR3 is CASSGGPGETQYF. CDR3 in DNA: TGTGCCAGCAGTGGGGGGCCAGGGGAGACCCAGTACTTC. The chain has TRBV6-4 and TRBJ2-5; D is possibly TRBD1 (6 bases). CDR3 length equals 13 residues. V lost 4 bases and J lost 5, with 11 bases in between. Germline lookup yields CDR1 MRHNA and CDR2 SNTAGT.

This rearrangement joins TRBV13 to TRBJ2-5; a weak D match, TRBD2 (5 bases). The germline V and J ends were trimmed by 5 bases and 5 bases, with 15 bases remaining between them. CDR3 length: 14 residues. CDR1 and CDR2 from the germline V gene are PRHDT and FYEKMQ (reference sequence). CDR3 loop: CASSPRTAGETQYF. The CDR3 nucleotides read TGTGCCAGCAGCCCCCGGACCGCGGGCGAGACCCAGTACTTC.

CDR3: CASSPLGSGITDTQYF. The CDR3 coding sequence is TGTGCCAGCAGCCCGCTGGGTAGCGGCATCACAGATACGCAGTATTTT. The chain links TRBV7-6 to TRBJ2-3; tentative D call: TRBD2 (6 bases). Germline-derived CDR1 and CDR2 are SGHVS and FNYEAQ. The V end was cut by 5 bases, the J end by 2 bases, with 17 bases between. This CDR3 region has 16 residues.

This chain connects TRBV7-9 to TRBJ1-1, with 11 bases matching TRBD1. This CDR3 spans 19 amino acids. Germline CDR1 and CDR2: SEHNR and FQNEAQ (reference sequence). J gave up 1 base and V 5 bases, and 15 bases lay outside the gene matches. The DNA for the CDR3 is TGTGCCAGCAGCCCTATTGGCCTCGGGACAGGGGGGCAGAACACTGAAGCTTTCTTT. This translates into CASSPIGLGTGGQNTEAFF.

V gene TRBV5-5 combines with J gene TRBJ1-1; D is unresolved. CDR3 size: 15 residues. The V gene lost 0 bases and the J gene lost 1 base, with 10 bases spanning the gap. Germline V gene sequence: CDR1 SGHKS, CDR2 YYEKEE (reference sequence). The CDR3, as DNA: TGTGCCAGCAGCTTGGGGTGGGAGGGGAACACTGAAGCTTTCTTT. The encoded protein is CASSLGWEGNTEAFF.